What follows are 12 T cell receptor beta chains derived from one specimen sequenced in a study of vaccination and CD4 T cells after COVID-19. The Oncomine TCR Beta short-read assay sequenced DNA from cultured CD4+ T cells. One entry per CDR3 protein, called by TCRdb with MiXCR from the PCR reads. The data show around 16,000 distinct CDR3 sequences, 36% seen once. Regarding treatment: roughly ten-day PBMC culture with coronavirus spike peptide pools or control peptides (ViraFEST assay). These receptors' targets are unknown. The sequencing here drew on CD4+ T cells from blood, cultured in vitro, taken before SARS-CoV-2 vaccination. These receptors came from a human donor who received a COVID-19 vaccine.

Note on this clonotype: The junction differs from germline at one of its ends, possibly a read error. The rearrangement links TRBV20-1 to TRBJ1-2; maybe TRBD1 (5 bases). CDR1 and CDR2 from the germline V gene are DFQATT and SNEGSKA (reference sequence). The CDR3 totals 14 residues. CDR3 nucleotides: TGCAGTGCTAGAGAGGGGGGAAAGAACTATGGCTACGCCTTC. Its translation is CSAREGGKNYGYAF.

The chain links TRBV24-1 to TRBJ2-2; 10 positions match TRBD1. The CDR3 is 16 amino acids. V lost 2 bases to trimming and J lost 3 bases; unmatched junction nucleotides: 2. CDR1 is KGHDR, CDR2 SFDVKD, per germline. For the CDR3, the DNA is TGTGCCACCAGTGATTCCGGGACAGGGGACACCGGGGAGCTGTTTTTT. Translated: CATSDSGTGDTGELFF.

The rearrangement links TRBV20-1 to TRBJ1-6; D remains ambiguous. The CDR3 is 15 amino acids. Looked up from germline, CDR1 is DFQATT and CDR2 is SNEGSKA (reference sequence). V was trimmed by 3 bases and J by 0 bases, leaving 9 bases between them. The CDR3 loop reads CSASSASSYNSPLHF. In nucleotides, the CDR3 is TGCAGTGCTAGTAGCGCTAGCTCCTATAATTCACCCCTCCACTTT.

This clonotype was observed a few times. The chain carries TRBV2 and TRBJ1-5, with 8 bases lining up with TRBD1. The V segment lost 3 bases and the J segment 7 bases; nucleotides outside the gene matches: 5. The CDR3 covers 14 residues. Germline CDR1 and CDR2: SNHLY and FYNNEI. The CDR3 DNA reads as TGTGCCAGCAGTGAGGACAGGGTAGGACAGCCCCAGCATTTT. This sequence encodes CASSEDRVGQPQHF.

The sample holds one count of this clonotype. The CDR3 region is CASGLVNSQAGYTF. For the CDR3, the DNA is TGTGCTAGTGGTTTGGTAAATTCCCAGGCGGGCTACACCTTC. The chain employs TRBV12-5 and TRBJ1-2; unclear D gene. The CDR3 consists of 14 residues. The germline V gene has CDR1 LGHNT and CDR2 FRNRAP. Trimming cost V 0 bases and J 8 bases, with 13 bases left between them.

This clonotype appeared a few times. The chain has TRBV6-5 and TRBJ1-3; 7 nucleotides align to TRBD1. Losses at the gene ends were 2 bases for V and 2 bases for J; bases not matched to a gene: 3. The CDR3 length is 15 residues. The germline CDR1 and CDR2 sequences are MNHEY and SVGAGI. CDR3 nucleotides: TGTGCCAGCAGTTACGCGCAGGGGGCTGGAAACACCATATATTTT. Amino acid sequence: CASSYAQGAGNTIYF.

The J gene is TRBJ1-1, the V gene TRBV19, with D unclear. V gave up 3 bases and J gave up 0 bases, with 8 bases separating them. This CDR3 is 14 amino acids long. The germline gives CDR1 LNHDA, CDR2 SQIVND (reference sequence). CDR3 region: CASSITGMNTEAFF. The DNA for the CDR3 is TGTGCCAGTAGTATTACGGGAATGAACACTGAAGCTTTCTTT.

The chain couples TRBV5-1 to TRBJ2-2; D unclear. This CDR3 comprises 13 residues. The germline V and J ends were trimmed by 4 bases and 4 bases, with 8 bases remaining between them. Germline CDR1 and CDR2: SGHRS and YFSETQ. CDR3 amino acids: CASSTVPTGELFF. CDR3 nucleotide sequence: TGCGCCAGCAGCACCGTCCCCACCGGGGAGCTGTTTTTT.

This clonotype was observed a few times. This sequence joins TRBV24-1 and TRBJ2-2; 8 bases fit TRBD1. The V and J ends lost 5 bases and 6 bases, in that order; junction bases with no gene match: 10. The CDR3 has 16 residues. The V gene's germline CDR1 is KGHDR and CDR2 SFDVKD. The CDR3 sequence: CATSGSIQGASGELFF. The CDR3 DNA sequence: TGTGCCACCAGTGGGTCGATCCAGGGGGCGTCCGGGGAGCTGTTTTTT.

This clonotype has only a few counts. This chain connects TRBV24-1 to TRBJ2-2; D is tentatively TRBD1 or TRBD2 (5 bases each). Germline CDR1 is KGHDR and CDR2 is SFDVKD. V shed 1 base and J shed 0 bases, with 8 bases lying between them. The CDR3 is 16 residues long. In DNA form, the CDR3 reads TGTGCCACCAGTGATTTAAGGGGAGCGAACACCGGGGAGCTGTTTTTT. This translates into CATSDLRGANTGELFF.

V gene TRBV7-2 combines with J gene TRBJ1-3; D may be TRBD1 (6 bases). Germline values: CDR1 SGHTA, CDR2 FQGNSA. V was trimmed by 1 base and J by 3 bases, leaving 7 bases between them. CDR3 length equals 14 residues. The CDR3 bases are TGTGCCAGCAGCTTAGGGACAGATGGAAACACCATATATTTT. This codes for CASSLGTDGNTIYF.

V gene TRBV1 combines with J gene TRBJ1-1. TRBV1 is a recognized pseudogene. This CDR3 comprises 14 residues. The CDR3 spells CTSSQRLGGTEAFF. The DNA of the CDR3 is TGCACCAGCAGCCAACGTCTTGGGGGGACTGAAGCTTTCTTT.